The rows below give T cell receptor beta chains drawn from one sample of a study of OX40 agonist ivuxolimab in advanced cancers. Some clones are missing from TCRdb's copy, which holds only in-frame ones; the method was immunoSEQ multiplex PCR. The data contain 75,000 to 90,000 clones, approximately 84% of them singletons. The specimen was CD4+ or CD8+ T cells sorted from blood, collected in a trial of the OX40 agonist ivuxolimab. These TCRs come from an adult with an advanced solid tumor such as melanoma, head and neck, liver or kidney cancer. The CDR3 runs from the conserved cysteine through the conserved F or W. The order of the fields is D gene, clone size, J gene, V gene, CDR3 protein, CDR3 DNA. A D gene is named only where the DNA matches it firmly. Rows may omit the clone size; those that give it use once, few, many or a size class.

TRBD2	-	TRBJ2-5	TRBV19	CASSIGGGAGETQYF	TGTGCCAGTAGTATCGGCGGGGGGGCCGGAGAGACCCAGTACTTC
-	-	TRBJ2-5	TRBV5-1	CASSLSGETQYF	TGCGCCAGCAGCTTGAGTGGAGAGACCCAGTACTTC
TRBD1	-	TRBJ1-1	TRBV6-6	CASISLTGGYGAEAFF	TGTGCCAGCATTTCCCTGACAGGGGGCTACGGCGCTGAAGCTTTCTTT
TRBD2	-	TRBJ2-1	TRBV5-4	CASSLELAGGDEQFF	TGTGCCAGCAGCTTAGAGCTAGCGGGAGGCGATGAGCAGTTCTTC
TRBD2	-	TRBJ2-1	TRBV7-6	CASSSILAGANEQFF	TGTGCCAGCAGCTCCATCCTAGCGGGGGCCAATGAGCAGTTCTTC
-	-	TRBJ1-1	TRBV6-5	CASIDGLITEAFF	TGTGCCAGCATCGACGGGCTGATCACTGAAGCTTTCTTT
-	once	TRBJ2-3	TRBV5-1	CASSLTGLKDTQYF	TGCGCCAGCAGCTTGACGGGCCTTAAGGATACGCAGTATTTT
-	-	TRBJ2-7	TRBV11-3	CASSWMAGTYEQYF	TGTGCCAGCAGCTGGATGGCGGGGACCTACGAGCAGTACTTC
TRBD1	-	TRBJ1-4	TRBV7-2	CASSILTGTGVNEKLFF	TGTGCCAGCAGCATTTTAACAGGGACAGGGGTCAATGAAAAACTGTTTTTT
-	-	TRBJ2-7	TRBV5-6	CASSERGASYEQYF	TGTGCCAGCAGCGAAAGGGGAGCATCCTACGAGCAGTACTTC
-	-	TRBJ1-2	TRBV30	CAWSLGGLYYGYTF	TGTGCCTGGAGTCTAGGTGGACTTTACTATGGCTACACCTTC
-	-	TRBJ2-6	TRBV5-1	CASSLGVGRSGANVLTF	TGCGCCAGCAGCTTGGGTGTAGGCCGCTCTGGGGCCAACGTCCTGACTTTC
-	-	TRBJ2-7	TRBV21-1	CAPRTRAFGIYEQYF	TGTGCCCCCCGAACCAGGGCCTTCGGGATCTACGAGCAGTACTTC
-	-	TRBJ1-1	TRBV18	CASSQGTDTEAFF	TGTGCCAGCTCACAGGGGACGGACACTGAAGCTTTCTTT
-	-	TRBJ2-7	TRBV7-9	CASRSTGMIDEQYF	TGTGCCAGCAGATCTACAGGGATGATCGACGAGCAGTACTTC
TRBD1	-	TRBJ2-7	TRBV29-1	CSVKGQGSSYEQYF	TGCAGCGTAAAAGGACAGGGGTCCTCCTACGAGCAGTACTTC
TRBD1	-	TRBJ1-2	TRBV5-1	CASSFWARGTGYTF	TGCGCCAGCAGCTTCTGGGCCAGGGGGACCGGCTACACCTTC
-	-	TRBJ1-5	TRBV6-6	CASTSNPGNKGQPQHF	TGTGCCAGCACCTCCAACCCTGGGAATAAGGGCCAGCCCCAGCATTTT
-	-	TRBJ1-4	TRBV27	CASSSPTGKLFF	TGTGCCAGCAGTTCCCCGACTGGAAAACTGTTTTTT
TRBD2	-	TRBJ2-3	TRBV11-3	CASSVGLAGGDTQYF	TGTGCCAGCAGTGTGGGACTAGCGGGGGGAGATACGCAGTATTTT
TRBD1	-	TRBJ1-5	TRBV4-2	CASSQDLGDSAGNQPQHF	TGTGCCAGCAGCCAAGATCTGGGGGACAGTGCGGGCAATCAGCCCCAGCATTTT
TRBD1	-	TRBJ1-2	TRBV6-1	CAKSRGRGYGYTF	TGTGCCAAATCCAGGGGGCGCGGCTATGGCTACACCTTC
TRBD1	-	TRBJ2-1	TRBV6-1	CASSRTGSYNEQFF	TGTGCCAGCAGCCGGACAGGCTCCTACAATGAGCAGTTCTTC
TRBD1	-	TRBJ2-7	TRBV6-5	CASRPGQVAEQYF	TGTGCCAGCAGACCAGGACAGGTTGCAGAGCAGTACTTC
TRBD1	-	TRBJ1-5	TRBV7-2	CASSFSGQGRAQPQHF	TGTGCCAGCAGCTTTTCGGGACAGGGTCGGGCTCAGCCCCAGCATTTT
TRBD1	few	TRBJ2-7	TRBV10-1	CASNSTGGSHEQYF	TGCGCCAGCAATAGTACAGGGGGTTCCCACGAGCAGTACTTC
-	-	TRBJ1-2	TRBV19	CASSERGRDYGYTF	TGTGCCAGTAGTGAGAGGGGACGGGACTATGGCTACACCTTC
-	-	TRBJ2-4	TRBV29-1	CSVVDGGGRGIQYF	TGCAGCGTCGTCGATGGTGGGGGCAGAGGCATTCAGTACTTC
-	-	TRBJ2-1	TRBV6-5	CASSYSLAGGGGGQFF	TGTGCCAGCAGTTACTCCCTAGCCGGAGGGGGAGGGGGGCAGTTCTTC
-	-	TRBJ1-2	TRBV30	CAWSDTGTRIYGYTF	TGTGCCTGGAGTGATACCGGGACCCGCATCTATGGCTACACCTTC
-	once	TRBJ2-2	TRBV2	CASRGGENTGELFF	TGTGCCAGCAGAGGCGGGGAGAACACCGGGGAGCTGTTTTTT
-	-	TRBJ2-1	TRBV15	CATSRDHGGYNEQFF	TGTGCCACCAGCAGAGATCACGGAGGTTACAATGAGCAGTTCTTC
-	-	TRBJ1-5	TRBV19	CASQVGGREQPQHF	TGTGCCAGTCAAGTTGGGGGGCGGGAGCAGCCCCAGCATTTT
-	-	TRBJ2-3	TRBV19	CASKVRIRHDKEDTQYF	TGTGCCAGTAAAGTGAGGATTCGGCACGATAAGGAAGATACGCAGTATTTT
-	-	TRBJ1-2	TRBV18	CASSPRSPSAVGGYTF	TGTGCCAGCTCACCACGAAGTCCGTCCGCAGTGGGGGGCTACACCTTC
-	-	TRBJ2-7	TRBV4-3	CASSQTSQGWYEQYF	TGCGCCAGCAGCCAAACCTCACAGGGTTGGTACGAGCAGTACTTC
-	-	TRBJ1-5	TRBV2	CASSRRSNQPQHF	TGTGCCAGCAGTAGACGGAGCAATCAGCCCCAGCATTTT
-	-	TRBJ2-1	TRBV11-3	CASSLGRQGEQFF	TGTGCCAGCAGCTTGGGCAGGCAGGGTGAGCAGTTCTTC
TRBD1	-	TRBJ1-5	TRBV4-3	CASSPFYRQGYYNQPQHF	TGCGCCAGCAGCCCCTTTTATCGACAGGGCTACTATAATCAGCCCCAGCATTTT
-	once	TRBJ1-4	TRBV7-9	CASSLGAGVDEKLFF	TGTGCCAGCAGCTTAGGCGCAGGGGTGGATGAAAAACTGTTTTTT
-	few	TRBJ2-1	TRBV5-1	CASSLDGGQWYNEQFF	TGCGCCAGCAGCTTGGATGGGGGCCAATGGTACAATGAGCAGTTCTTC
TRBD1	-	TRBJ1-2	TRBV5-5	CASSPSPGQVSIYGYTF	TGTGCCAGCAGCCCTTCCCCGGGACAGGTCTCCATCTATGGCTACACCTTC
-	-	TRBJ1-5	TRBV4-1	CASSQDLRGRQPQHF	TGCGCCAGCAGCCAAGATTTACGGGGGCGACAGCCCCAGCATTTT
-	-	TRBJ2-1	TRBV18	CASSPASDSYNEQFF	TGTGCCAGCTCACCCGCTAGCGACTCCTACAATGAGCAGTTCTTC
-	-	TRBJ2-5	TRBV6-5	CASSWGPQGTQYF	TGTGCCAGCAGTTGGGGACCACAAGGGACCCAGTACTTC
-	-	TRBJ2-1	TRBV2	CASSPYNEQFF	TGTGCCAGCAGTCCCTACAATGAGCAGTTCTTC